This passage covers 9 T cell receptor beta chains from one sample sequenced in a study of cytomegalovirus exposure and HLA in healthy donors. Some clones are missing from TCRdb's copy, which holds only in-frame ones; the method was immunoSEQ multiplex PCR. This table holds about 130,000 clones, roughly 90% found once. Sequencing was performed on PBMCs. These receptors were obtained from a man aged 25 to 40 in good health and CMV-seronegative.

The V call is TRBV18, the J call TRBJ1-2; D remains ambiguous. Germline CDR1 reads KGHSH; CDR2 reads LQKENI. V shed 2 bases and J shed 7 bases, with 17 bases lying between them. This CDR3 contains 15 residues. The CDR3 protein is CASSPGLPRPGGYTF. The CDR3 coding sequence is TGTGCCAGCTCACCAGGCCTCCCCCGTCCTGGTGGCTACACCTTC.

CDR3 nucleotides: TGTGCCAGCAGTGATATAGCGGGAGGTCCCACAGATACGCAGTATTTT. The encoded protein is CASSDIAGGPTDTQYF. This chain links TRBV6-4 with TRBJ2-3, with 10 bases that match TRBD2. There are 16 residues in the CDR3. Trimming took 3 bases from V and 2 from J; bases not matched to a gene: 5. The V gene's germline CDR1 is MRHNA and CDR2 SNTAGT.

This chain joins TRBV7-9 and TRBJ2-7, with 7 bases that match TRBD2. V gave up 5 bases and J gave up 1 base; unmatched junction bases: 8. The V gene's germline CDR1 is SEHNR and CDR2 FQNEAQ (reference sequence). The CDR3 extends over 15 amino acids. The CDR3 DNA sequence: TGTGCCAGCAGCCTCCAGCGGGACCTATCCTACGAGCAGTACTTC. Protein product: CASSLQRDLSYEQYF.

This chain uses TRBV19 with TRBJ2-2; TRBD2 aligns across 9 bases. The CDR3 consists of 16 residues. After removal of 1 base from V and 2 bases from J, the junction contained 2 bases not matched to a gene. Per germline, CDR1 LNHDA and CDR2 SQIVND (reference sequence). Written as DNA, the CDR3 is TGTGCCAGTAGTATAGGCGGGAGGGGCAACACCGGGGAGCTGTTTTTT. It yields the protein CASSIGGRGNTGELFF.

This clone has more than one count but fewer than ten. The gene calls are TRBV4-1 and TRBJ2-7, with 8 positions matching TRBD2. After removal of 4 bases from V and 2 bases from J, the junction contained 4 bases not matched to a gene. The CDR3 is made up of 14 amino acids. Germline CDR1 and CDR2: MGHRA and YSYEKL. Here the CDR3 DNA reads TGCGCCAGCAGCCCCCTAGCGGGCCCCTACGAGCAGTACTTC. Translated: CASSPLAGPYEQYF.

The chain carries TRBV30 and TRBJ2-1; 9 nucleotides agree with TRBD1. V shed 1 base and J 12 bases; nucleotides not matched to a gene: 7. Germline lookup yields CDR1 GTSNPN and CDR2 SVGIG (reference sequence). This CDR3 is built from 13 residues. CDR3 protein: CAWSGGQGPLQFF. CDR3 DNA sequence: TGTGCCTGGAGTGGGGGACAGGGTCCATTGCAGTTCTTC. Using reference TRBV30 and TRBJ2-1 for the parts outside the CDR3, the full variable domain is SQTIHQWPATLVQPVGSPLSLECTVEGTSNPNLYWYRQAAGRGLQLLFYSVGIGQISSEVPQNLSASRPQDRQFILSSKKLLLSDSGFYLCAWSGGQGPLQFFGPGTRLTVL.

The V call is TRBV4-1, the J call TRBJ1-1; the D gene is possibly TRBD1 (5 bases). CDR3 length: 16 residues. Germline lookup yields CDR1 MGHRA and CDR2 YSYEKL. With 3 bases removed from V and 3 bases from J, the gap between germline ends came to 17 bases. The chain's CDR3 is CASSHAARGGDTEAFF. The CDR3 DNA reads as TGCGCCAGCAGCCACGCCGCCCGGGGGGGGGACACTGAAGCTTTCTTT.

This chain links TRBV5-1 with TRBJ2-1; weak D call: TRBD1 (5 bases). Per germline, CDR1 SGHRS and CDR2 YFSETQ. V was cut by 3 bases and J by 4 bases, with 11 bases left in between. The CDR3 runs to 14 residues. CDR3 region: CASSWGQVYNEQFF. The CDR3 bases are TGCGCCAGCAGCTGGGGCCAGGTATACAATGAGCAGTTCTTC.

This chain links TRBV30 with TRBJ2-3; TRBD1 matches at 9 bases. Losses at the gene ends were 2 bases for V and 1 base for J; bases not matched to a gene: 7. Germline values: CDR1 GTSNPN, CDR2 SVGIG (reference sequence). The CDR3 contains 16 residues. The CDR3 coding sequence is TGTGCCTGGAGTACTCAGACAGGGGGGGGCACAGATACGCAGTATTTT. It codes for CAWSTQTGGGTDTQYF.